This TCR beta chain was retrieved from a study of blood T cell repertoires in COVID-19. The overall study: Sample material is recorded as cDNA or gDNA derived from T cells, B-cell-depleted T cells, or PBMCs.

Unmatched junction bases numbered 11, after V lost 8 bases and J lost 4 bases. Germline lookup yields CDR1 MNHEY and CDR2 SVGAGI. The CDR3 spans 15 residues. In the source study's methods: Reference gene primer amplification gave estimated nucleated cell counts. Profiled with immunoSEQ multiplex PCR; TCRdb holds only in-frame clones, not every one. The V and J calls and the clone size are those of that table, but D and trimming were determined from the DNA. The top ten clones hold more than 6.5% of a sample with about 240,000 clones, around 87% of them seen once. The sample consisted of peripheral blood. The chain employs TRBV6-5 and TRBJ2-1, with TRBD1 identical over 7 bases. This clonotype was obtained from a woman between 65 and 79 years old with active or convalescent COVID-19. Written as DNA, the CDR3 is TGTGCCAGCGATGACAGGGCAAGGGAGTACAATGAGCAGTTCTTC. The encoded protein is CASDDRAREYNEQFF.